These 17 T cell receptor beta chains originate from one sample sequenced in a study of T cell responses to AZD1222 COVID-19 vaccine. Data came from immunoSEQ multiplex PCR; TCRdb stores just in-frame clones and leaves some out. The profile shows approximately 110,000 clones, more than 70% of them singletons. The sample here was peripheral blood, taken on day 0 of AZD1222 vaccination. The receptors derive from an adult in good health.

This rearrangement joins TRBV4-1 to TRBJ2-5; TRBD2 agrees at 9 bases. The CDR3 consists of 16 residues. From germline, CDR1 is MGHRA and CDR2 YSYEKL. V was pared by 3 bases and J by 3 bases, with 8 bases of the junction left unmatched. This CDR3 reads CASSQGTSGPEETQYF. CDR3 DNA sequence: TGCGCCAGCAGCCAGGGAACTAGCGGGCCAGAAGAGACCCAGTACTTC.

The rearrangement links TRBV18 to TRBJ2-1; TRBD1 is a possible D gene (6 bases). Germline loops: CDR1 KGHSH, CDR2 LQKENI. CDR3 length: 14 residues. The ends were cut back, 3 bases at V and 4 bases at J, with 10 bases in the middle. CDR3 coding DNA: TGTGCCAGCTCACCTTACAGGGATTACAATGAGCAGTTCTTC. As protein: CASSPYRDYNEQFF.

This sequence joins TRBV4-2 and TRBJ2-1; D is undetermined. CDR3 length: 12 residues. V was clipped by 1 base and J by 3 bases, with 1 base between them. The germline CDR1 and CDR2 sequences are LGHNA and YNFKEQ. The CDR3 reads CASSQGYNEQFF. The CDR3 DNA reads TGTGCCAGCAGCCAAGGCTACAATGAGCAGTTCTTC.

This clone was observed a few times. The V call is TRBV28, the J call TRBJ2-3; 7 bases are a match to TRBD2. This CDR3 is built from 14 residues. Germline CDR1 and CDR2: MDHEN and SYDVKM. Losses at the gene ends were 8 bases for V and 1 base for J; bases not matched to a gene: 6. As DNA, the CDR3 is TGTGCCAGCTGTAGCGGGCCCGGCACAGATACGCAGTATTTT. This encodes CASCSGPGTDTQYF.

V gene TRBV12-3 or TRBV12-4 combines with J gene TRBJ2-1; unclear D gene. Trimming took off 7 bases at V and 4 bases at J, with 8 bases between the two ends. The CDR3 has 12 amino acids. The CDR3 here is CASTKLYNEQFF. The CDR3 DNA follows: TGTGCCAGCACCAAGTTATACAATGAGCAGTTCTTC.

This chain joins TRBV6-1 and TRBJ2-7; D unclear. The CDR3 consists of 13 residues. V dropped 1 base and J dropped 2 bases, with 6 bases sitting between them. From germline, CDR1 is MNHNS and CDR2 SASEGT. This CDR3 is CASSEVGTYEQYF. In DNA form, the CDR3 reads TGTGCCAGCAGTGAAGTAGGAACCTACGAGCAGTACTTC.

There are a few counts of this clone. This rearrangement joins TRBV18 to TRBJ2-1; 8 bases are shared with TRBD2. The CDR3 is 17 amino acids. Losses at the gene ends were 3 bases for V and 1 base for J; bases not matched to a gene: 8. The germline CDR1 and CDR2 sequences are KGHSH and LQKENI. CDR3 loop: CASSPRPAGVSYNEQFF. The DNA for the CDR3 is TGTGCCAGCTCACCTAGACCAGCGGGAGTATCCTACAATGAGCAGTTCTTC. The full variable domain, rest sourced from reference TRBV18 and TRBJ2-1, is NAGVMQNPRHLVRRRGQEARLRCSPMKGHSHVYWYRQLPEEGLKFMVYLQKENIIDESGMPKERFSAEFPKEGPSILRIQQVVRGDSAAYFCASSPRPAGVSYNEQFFGPGTRLTVL.

This chain's CDR3 is CASSISGGSYNEQFF. CDR3 nucleotides: TGTGCCAGCAGCATTTCAGGGGGGAGTTACAATGAGCAGTTCTTC. The chain couples TRBV11-3 to TRBJ2-1, with D perhaps matching TRBD1 (7 bases). V was clipped by 5 bases and J by 4 bases, with 15 bases between them. Germline values: CDR1 SGHNT, CDR2 YENEEA. This CDR3 comprises 15 residues.

This rearrangement joins TRBV15 to TRBJ1-1; D unclear. V gave up 0 bases and J gave up 1 base, with 12 bases separating them. The germline gives CDR1 LNHNV, CDR2 YYDKDF (reference sequence). CDR3 length: 16 residues. The CDR3 bases are TGTGCCACCAGCAGAGAAGACAAAATTGGGAACACTGAAGCTTTCTTT. Translating gives CATSREDKIGNTEAFF.

This chain connects TRBV30 to TRBJ1-5, with 9 bases identical to TRBD1. CDR3 length: 17 amino acids. Germline CDR1 GTSNPN, CDR2 SVGIG (reference sequence). J was trimmed by 2 bases and V by 4 bases; bases with no gene match: 12. DNA of the CDR3: TGTGCCTGGACCCCCCGTGGGACAGGGAGCCGCAATCAGCCCCAGCATTTT. Protein: CAWTPRGTGSRNQPQHF. Full variable domain (rest looked up from reference TRBV30 and TRBJ1-5): SQTIHQWPATLVQPVGSPLSLECTVEGTSNPNLYWYRQAAGRGLQLLFYSVGIGQISSEVPQNLSASRPQDRQFILSSKKLLLSDSGFYLCAWTPRGTGSRNQPQHFGDGTRLSIL.

The chain combines TRBV6-1 with TRBJ2-1; tentatively, D is TRBD1 (6 bases). Per germline, CDR1 MNHNS and CDR2 SASEGT. Trimming took off 5 bases at V and 2 bases at J, with 10 bases between the two ends. The CDR3 spans 14 residues. Here the CDR3 reads CASSYQGPYNEQFF. As DNA, the CDR3 is TGTGCCAGCAGTTATCAGGGGCCCTACAATGAGCAGTTCTTC.

V gene TRBV6-6 combines with J gene TRBJ1-1; D not resolved. V shed 6 bases and J shed 3 bases, with 17 bases lying between them. The CDR3 sequence is 15 residues long. Per the germline V gene, CDR1 is MNHNY and CDR2 is SVGAGI (reference sequence). The chain's CDR3 is CASRPLFGVDTEAFF. CDR3 nucleotides: TGTGCCAGCAGACCCCTGTTCGGGGTTGACACTGAAGCTTTCTTT.

Only a few counts were recorded for this clone. This rearrangement joins TRBV20-1 to TRBJ2-1; D is unclear. The V end was cut by 4 bases, the J end by 5 bases, with 6 bases between. The CDR3 is 11 residues long. The germline V gene encodes CDR1 DFQATT and CDR2 SNEGSKA (reference sequence). CDR3 bases: TGCAGTGCTAACAGAAACAATGAGCAGTTCTTC. Its protein is CSANRNNEQFF.

This clone has a single count. The chain couples TRBV10-2 to TRBJ1-1; D remains ambiguous. Germline lookup yields CDR1 WSHSY and CDR2 SAAADI. The V end was cut by 6 bases, the J end by 0 bases, with 14 bases between. The CDR3 sequence is 15 residues long. The CDR3 sequence: CASRGISGVNTEAFF. CDR3 sequence (DNA): TGCGCCAGCAGAGGGATTAGCGGGGTGAACACTGAAGCTTTCTTT.

The chain is built from TRBV6-5 and TRBJ1-2; the D gene is possibly TRBD1 (6 bases). This CDR3 has 13 residues. Germline assignment: CDR1 MNHEY and CDR2 SVGAGI. The V end lost 6 bases, the J end lost 6 bases, and 14 bases lay between the germline ends. The CDR3 region has the DNA TGTGCCAGCAGCTCGACAGGTTTTGATGGCTACACCTTC. The encoded protein is CASSSTGFDGYTF.

The chain recombines TRBV29-1 with TRBJ1-4, with a weak D call TRBD1 (5 bases). V dropped 3 bases and J dropped 4 bases, with 12 bases sitting between them. The V gene's germline CDR1 is SQVTM and CDR2 ANQGSEA. The CDR3 extends over 14 amino acids. The CDR3 bases are TGCAGCGTTGAGTTCGGGGGAGTTAATGAAAAACTGTTTTTT. Its translation is CSVEFGGVNEKLFF.

The chain uses TRBV5-1 and TRBJ2-3; D is possibly TRBD2 (6 bases). V shed 0 bases and J shed 1 base, with 6 bases lying between them. This CDR3 is 14 amino acids long. CDR1 and CDR2 from the germline V gene are SGHRS and YFSETQ. CDR3 in amino acids: CASSLGGGTDTQYF. CDR3 coding DNA: TGCGCCAGCAGCTTGGGCGGGGGCACAGATACGCAGTATTTT.